This TCR beta chain was found in a study of cytomegalovirus exposure and HLA in healthy donors. The V gene's germline CDR1 is KGHSH and CDR2 LQKENI. The CDR3 spans 14 residues. The junction had 10 bases not matched to a gene; V was cut back by 6 bases and J by 6 bases. Of note for this clone: Its cognate antigen is unknown.

Study findings and constraints: Across donors, presence/absence analyses took sequencing depth to be roughly uniform. By a later analysis, the bulk of CMV-associated TCR beta chains appeared HLA-restricted. It was in a later analysis that TCR association rates were seen to vary by HLA locus, highest for DRB1 and lowest for HLA-C.

It was healthy bone marrow donors who served as donors. PCR involved 60 Vbeta and 13 Jbeta primers. Clones were sequenced by immunoSEQ multiplex PCR, and TCRdb holds only the in-frame ones, with some missing. The sample includes fewer than 200,000 clones, around 79% of them seen just once. This chain links TRBV18 with TRBJ1-1; 7 bases map to TRBD1. Input material: PBMCs. This sequence was found in a woman aged 50 to 65 in good health and CMV-seropositive. The CDR3 loop is CASSPLTQGAEAFF. In DNA form, the CDR3 reads TGTGCCAGCTCTCCTTTGACGCAGGGGGCTGAAGCTTTCTTT.